A single sample gave rise to the 11 T cell receptor beta chains below, sequenced in a study of monozygotic twins with inflammatory bowel disease. TCRdb reprocessed the 5' RACE reads; each CDR3 protein has one entry and no DNA is given. This sample's table has over 130,000 distinct CDR3 sequences. The sample comprised blood. These receptors were taken from a human donor with ulcerative colitis or Crohn's disease, or a healthy co-twin of an affected twin (not recorded which).

The chain joins TRBV6-5 to TRBJ2-1; the TRBD2 assignment by TCRdb is unverifiable without DNA. CDR1 and CDR2 (germline): MNHEY, SVGAGI. CDR3 length: 16 amino acids. The CDR3 loop is CASSLRPGLSYNEQFF.

This sequence joins TRBV5-1 and TRBJ2-7. CDR1 is SGHRS and CDR2 is YFSETQ in the germline V gene. The CDR3 consists of 16 residues. CDR3 sequence reads: CASSLVTGNHYDEQYF.

The V and J genes are TRBV7-2 and TRBJ2-7. Per the germline V gene, CDR1 is SGHTA and CDR2 is FQGNSA. This CDR3 region has 14 residues. CDR3 region: CASSFTNSSYEQYF.

The J gene is TRBJ2-7, the V gene TRBV6-1; checking the TCRdb D call of TRBD1 is not possible without DNA. The CDR3 is 15 residues long. Germline CDR1 is MNHNS and CDR2 is SASEGT. Here the CDR3 reads CASTLRDRGSDEQYF.

V is TRBV6-1 and J is TRBJ1-6; the D call of TRBD1 rests on TCRdb alone, since no DNA is present to check it. Germline lookup yields CDR1 MNHNS and CDR2 SASEGT. The CDR3 spans 15 residues. The CDR3 loop is CASSRRRDRNSPLHF.

The chain has TRBV5-1 and TRBJ2-2. Germline V gives CDR1 SGHRS, CDR2 YFSETQ. This CDR3 region has 15 residues. CDR3 residues: CASSALSLRTGELFF.

This rearrangement joins TRBV6-1 to TRBJ2-1; TCRdb selects TRBD2, and the lack of DNA leaves this call unchecked. Germline loops: CDR1 MNHNS, CDR2 SASEGT. The CDR3 has 14 amino acids. CDR3 residues: CASSGGGLYNEQFF.

The chain recombines TRBV5-1 with TRBJ2-2; TCRdb reports TRBD1, a call that lacks DNA to check it against. There are 14 residues in the CDR3. CDR1 is SGHRS and CDR2 is YFSETQ in the germline V gene. The CDR3 spells CASSLVRGSGELFF.

The V and J genes are TRBV3-1 and TRBJ2-7. This CDR3 has 11 amino acids. Germline-derived CDR1 and CDR2 are LGHDT and YNNKEL (reference sequence). CDR3: CASSQYYEQYF.

The V call is TRBV7-3, the J call TRBJ2-3. This CDR3 region has 13 residues. Per the germline V gene, CDR1 is SGHTA and CDR2 is FQGTGA. CDR3 sequence reads: CASSGTSVDTQYF. The entire variable domain, with the rest obtained from reference TRBV7-3 and TRBJ2-3, is as follows: GAGVSQTPSNKVTEKGKYVELRCDPISGHTALYWYRQSLGQGPEFLIYFQGTGAADDSGLPNDRFFAVRPEGSVSTLKIQRTERGDSAVYLCASSGTSVDTQYFGPGTRLTVL.

The chain couples TRBV20-1 to TRBJ1-5; with no DNA, the TCRdb D assignment of TRBD1 cannot be verified. The germline V gene encodes CDR1 DFQATT and CDR2 SNEGSKA (reference sequence). The CDR3 totals 16 residues. This CDR3 is CSARGTGGAGNQPQHF.